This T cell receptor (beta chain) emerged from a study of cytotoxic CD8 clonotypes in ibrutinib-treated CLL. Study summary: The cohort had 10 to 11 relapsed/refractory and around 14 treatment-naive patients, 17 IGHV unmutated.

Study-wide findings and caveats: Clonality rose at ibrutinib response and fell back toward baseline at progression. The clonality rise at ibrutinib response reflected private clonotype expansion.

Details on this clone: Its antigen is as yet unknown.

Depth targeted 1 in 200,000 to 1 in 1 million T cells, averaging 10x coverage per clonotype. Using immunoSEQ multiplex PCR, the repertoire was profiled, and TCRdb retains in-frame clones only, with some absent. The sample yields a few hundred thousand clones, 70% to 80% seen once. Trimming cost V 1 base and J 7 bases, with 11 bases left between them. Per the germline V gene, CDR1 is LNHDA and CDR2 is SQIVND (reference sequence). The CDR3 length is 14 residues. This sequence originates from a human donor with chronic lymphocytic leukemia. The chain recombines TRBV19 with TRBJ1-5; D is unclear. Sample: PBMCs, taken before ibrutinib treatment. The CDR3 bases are TGTGCCAGTAGTATAGGTGGTAAGTTGCAGCCCCAGCATTTT. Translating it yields CASSIGGKLQPQHF.